A selection of T cell receptor beta chains follows, all from one sample in a study of post-analysis software for immune sequencing data. TCRdb reanalysed the PCR reads using MiXCR and keeps one entry per CDR3 protein. The top ten hold approximately 10% of the sample, which has hundreds of thousands of distinct CDR3 sequences, more than 50% seen once. Sequenced sample: blood. These receptors were obtained from a girl aged 2 to 9 with multiple sclerosis. The CDR3 runs from the conserved cysteine through the conserved F or W. Each record gives: D gene, V gene, clone size, J gene, CDR3 protein, CDR3 DNA. The D gene is left open where the match is weak. Clone sizes are given selectively: once, few, many, or a class where the clone is expanded.

>.|TRBV19|.|TRBJ1-5
CASSMWQDSNQPQHF
TGTGCCAGTAGTATGTGGCAAGATAGCAATCAGCCCCAGCATTTT
>.|TRBV18|few|TRBJ2-7
CASSPTDSYEQYF
TGTGCCAGCTCACCAACGGACTCCTACGAGCAGTACTTC
>.|TRBV3-1|.|TRBJ1-2
CASRGVRGRVVDGYTF
TGTGCCAGCAGAGGAGTCAGGGGCCGGGTGGTGGATGGCTACACCTTC
>.|TRBV18|.|TRBJ1-5
CASSPDGNWQPQHF
TGTGCCAGCTCACCCGACGGGAACTGGCAGCCCCAGCATTTT
>TRBD1|TRBV18|.|TRBJ2-7
CASSPQGTGNSYEQYF
TGTGCCAGCTCACCACAGGGGACAGGAAACTCCTACGAGCAGTACTTC
>.|TRBV10-3|few|TRBJ1-2
CAVQGDANYGYTF
TGTGCCGTCCAGGGTGATGCTAACTATGGCTACACCTTC
>TRBD2|TRBV2|.|TRBJ2-1
CASSPTSGGSDEQFF
TGTGCCAGCAGTCCGACTAGCGGGGGCTCAGATGAGCAGTTCTTC
>TRBD2|TRBV5-1|.|TRBJ2-7
CANSRGLAGDDEQYF
TGCGCCAACAGCCGGGGACTAGCGGGAGACGACGAGCAGTACTTC
>.|TRBV5-1|many|TRBJ2-1
CASRGYNEQFF
TGCGCCAGCAGGGGATACAATGAGCAGTTCTTC
>TRBD2|TRBV4-2|once|TRBJ2-7
CASSQDRPGGDNEQYF
TGTGCCAGCAGCCAAGATCGACCGGGGGGGGATAATGAGCAGTACTTC
>.|TRBV29-1|.|TRBJ1-1
CSEALSNTEAFF
TGCAGCGAGGCCCTCTCGAACACTGAAGCTTTCTTT
>.|TRBV7-9|once|TRBJ2-5
CASSLEFGGATQYF
TGTGCCAGCAGCTTAGAGTTCGGTGGTGCGACCCAGTACTTC
>.|TRBV7-7|few|TRBJ2-5
CASSLELIETQYF
TGTGCTAGCAGCTTAGAACTAATAGAGACCCAGTACTTC
>.|TRBV5-1|few|TRBJ2-1
CASSHRDPGDEQFF
TGCGCCAGCAGCCACCGGGACCCGGGGGATGAGCAGTTCTTC
>TRBD1|TRBV7-2|.|TRBJ2-1
CASSADRGQYNEQFF
TGTGCCAGCAGCGCGGACAGGGGGCAGTACAATGAGCAGTTCTTC
>TRBD1|TRBV20-1|.|TRBJ1-2
CSARDPRGPGAYGYTF
TGCAGTGCTAGAGACCCTAGGGGGCCCGGCGCCTATGGCTACACCTTC
>TRBD2|TRBV13|once|TRBJ2-5
CASSLGRGVGGETQYF
TGTGCCAGCAGCTTGGGGCGGGGGGTCGGCGGAGAGACCCAGTACTTC
>.|TRBV11-2|few|TRBJ2-4
CASSLWGLAKNIQYF
TGTGCCAGCAGCCTCTGGGGACTAGCCAAAAACATTCAGTACTTC
>.|TRBV6-1|few|TRBJ1-5
CASSGLSNQPQHF
TGTGCCAGCAGCGGACTCAGCAATCAGCCCCAGCATTTT
>.|TRBV27|.|TRBJ2-3
CASTSFRLADTQYF
TGTGCCAGCACCTCGTTCAGGTTGGCAGATACGCAGTATTTT
>.|TRBV11-2|few|TRBJ2-1
CASIQGNEQFF
TGTGCCAGCATCCAGGGGAATGAGCAGTTCTTC
>.|TRBV21-1|.|TRBJ1-2
CASSSGRGRCYGYTF
TGTGCCAGCAGCTCAGGAAGGGGGCGCTGCTATGGCTACACCTTC
>.|TRBV12-3/TRBV12-4|.|TRBJ2-2
CASSLAGAGAGELFF
TGTGCCAGCAGTTTGGCCGGGGCTGGGGCCGGGGAGCTGTTTTTT
>.|TRBV20-1|.|TRBJ1-2
CSATDTGSGYTF
TGCAGTGCTACTGATACAGGCTCTGGCTACACCTTC